Here is one T cell receptor (beta chain) with its context. No antigen is known for it. Qualities for individual bases were not recorded, and no much larger clone is one base off. The data derive from a study of vaccination effects on CD4 cells after COVID-19 (dated 2022 in TCRdb). In terms of the full investigation: In the ViraFEST assay, PBMC were stimulated with viral peptide pools, and antigen-specific CD4+ T cell clonotypes were then identified by expansion using TCR sequencing. Participants received two doses of either the BNT162b2 or the mRNA-1273 mRNA SARS-CoV-2 vaccine. Each well held under 2.5 million PBMC cultured in IMDM containing roughly 5.1% human AB serum, 9 to 10 IU/ml IL-2 and gentamicin, along with 10 ug/ml peptides. SARS-CoV-2 spike-specific CD4+ TCR repertoires from before and after mRNA vaccination were compared in COVID-19 convalescent patients and in infection-naive vaccine recipients. Altogether, some 11 COVID-19 convalescent patients and 4 SARS-CoV-2-naive healthy vaccine recipients made up the full study. Cultures from other donors in the study were sequenced using the Oncomine TCR Beta short-read assay on an Illumina iSeq 100. The paper's findings and limits, for the study overall: Marked clonal contraction was observed in both infection-induced and vaccine-induced clones at late post-vaccination timepoints, consistent with waning T cell responses. In healthy vaccine recipients, vaccine-induced clones were almost all SARS-CoV-2 mono-reactive, with only 1 of 255 cross-reactive with common cold coronaviruses. Limitations of the study were the small number of convalescent patients and the absence of early post-infection timepoints.

The library was produced with the immunoSEQ multiplex PCR assay. DNA from the CD4+ T cells that had been cultured and isolated underwent TCR beta CDR3 sequencing. Per the original workflow: The analysis removed non-productive TCR sequences, trimmed reads to the CDR3 region, and retained only CDR3s that were 7 or more amino acids long. Antigen-specific clonotypes were identified with the MANAFEST web app by comparing expansion in peptide wells against reference cultures. Positive clones required FDR<0.05 expansion versus reference and all other wells, odds ratio above 5, and frequency above 0.1% in two replicate wells. A clonotype was called cross-reactive if it was significantly expanded both in SARS-CoV-2 spike wells and in at least one common cold coronavirus spike condition. CDR3 similarity was assessed by Levenshtein distance using the stringdist R package, and unrooted trees were constructed with ape in R 3.6.1. This immuneACCESS table, as held by TCRdb, lists in-frame sequences with V and J called but not all clones. Of the missing ones, under half trace to an unresolved V gene in checked studies; the others have no known cause. Clone size and V and J calls were adopted from that table, with D and trimming inferred from the DNA. This sample gives 20,000 to 25,000 clones in total; 65% to 80% of them show up just once. The ten largest account for approximately 10% of the sample.

For CDR1 and CDR2, the germline V gene lists MNHEY and SVGAGI. The CDR3 starts with the cysteine, ends with the phenylalanine, and has 14 residues. Only CDR3 DNA remains: 42 bases, in frame from the first base. Trimming leaves V shorter by 4 bases and J shorter by 3 bases, with the junction holding 5 bases beyond the gene matches. After approximately 11 days of culture, CD4+ T cells were isolated with the EasySep CD4+ T cell isolation kit. Negative nucleocapsid antibody results before and after vaccination confirmed that the healthy vaccine recipients had no prior SARS-CoV-2 infection. On days 3 and 7, half of the culture medium was replaced with fresh IL-2-containing medium. Unless otherwise noted, each peptide stimulation condition was cultured in triplicate wells. Using Ficoll-Paque Plus gradient centrifugation, PBMC were separated from whole blood and then either used fresh or cryopreserved at -140C. The QIAamp micro DNA kit was used to extract genomic DNA from the cultured CD4+ T cells.

The source material was CD4+ T cells from PBMCs cultured without peptide, sampled before COVID-19 vaccination. The source is a human donor who received a COVID-19 vaccine. The chain links TRBV6-5 with TRBJ1-2, with 7 middle bases fitting TRBD1. The nucleotides are TGTGCCAGCAGTTGGGACAGTTTGTACTATGGCTACACCTTC. This translates into CASSWDSLYYGYTF.